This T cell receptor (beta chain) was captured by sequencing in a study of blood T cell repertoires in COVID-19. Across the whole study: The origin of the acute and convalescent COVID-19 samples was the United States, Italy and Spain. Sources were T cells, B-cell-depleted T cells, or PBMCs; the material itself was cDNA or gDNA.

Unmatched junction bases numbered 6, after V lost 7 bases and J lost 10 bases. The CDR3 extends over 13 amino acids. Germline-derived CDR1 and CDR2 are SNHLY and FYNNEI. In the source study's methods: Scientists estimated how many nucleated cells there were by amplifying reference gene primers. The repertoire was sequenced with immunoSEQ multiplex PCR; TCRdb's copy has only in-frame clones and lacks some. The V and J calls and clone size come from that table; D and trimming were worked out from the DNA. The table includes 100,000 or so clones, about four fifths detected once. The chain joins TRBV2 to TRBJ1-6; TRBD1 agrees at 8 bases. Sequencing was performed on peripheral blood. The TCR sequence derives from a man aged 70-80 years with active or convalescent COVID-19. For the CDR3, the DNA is TGTGCCAGCAAAGGTGACAGGGGCTCACCCCTCCACTTT. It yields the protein CASKGDRGSPLHF.